Shown below are 29 T cell receptor beta chains from a single sample sequenced in a study of blood T cell repertoires in COVID-19. Generated by immunoSEQ multiplex PCR, the TCRdb table keeps only in-frame clones and is missing some. The repertoire consists of about 140,000 clones, with about 80% occurring once and the leading ten covering 1.6%. Sequencing used PBMCs or T cells enriched from blood (not recorded which). Source of these receptors: a woman aged 18-29 years who had been exposed to COVID-19.

This sequence joins TRBV24-1 and TRBJ1-3, with D hard to call. CDR1 is KGHDR, CDR2 SFDVKD, per germline. The CDR3 loop spans 17 amino acids. V lost 3 bases to trimming and J lost 0 bases, with 14 bases between them. The CDR3 DNA reads as TGTGCCACCAGTGATCGTCCCGGGTCACTCTCTGGAAACACCATATATTTT. As protein: CATSDRPGSLSGNTIYF.

This CDR3 reads CSATGGYGYTF. The CDR3 nucleotides are TGCAGTGCTACAGGGGGCTATGGCTACACCTTC. This sequence joins TRBV20-1 and TRBJ1-2, with 7 bases matching TRBD1. The J segment lost 4 bases and the V segment lost 4 bases, leaving 0 bases of the junction unmatched. Germline values: CDR1 DFQATT, CDR2 SNEGSKA (reference sequence). This CDR3 has 11 residues.

This clone was seen a few times. The chain employs TRBV2 and TRBJ2-7, with 9 positions matching TRBD2. The germline V gene encodes CDR1 SNHLY and CDR2 FYNNEI. CDR3 length: 14 amino acids. The ends lost 5 bases at V and 1 base at J; junction bases unmatched: 3. Here the CDR3 DNA reads TGTGCCAGCAGTCTGAGCGGGGGGTCCTACGAGCAGTACTTC. This translates into CASSLSGGSYEQYF. Using reference TRBV2 and TRBJ2-7 for the parts outside the CDR3, the full variable domain is EPEVTQTPSHQVTQMGQEVILRCVPISNHLYFYWYRQILGQKVEFLVSFYNNEISEKSEIFDDQFSVERPDGSNFTLKIRSTKLEDSAMYFCASSLSGGSYEQYFGPGTRLTVT.

This chain links TRBV24-1 with TRBJ2-2, with TRBD2 identical over 7 bases. The germline V gene encodes CDR1 KGHDR and CDR2 SFDVKD. V lost 5 bases and J lost 6; bases outside the gene matches: 5. The CDR3 is 14 residues long. The CDR3 DNA is TGTGCCACCAGTGCCCGAGGACTAGCCGGGGAGCTGTTTTTT. It specifies CATSARGLAGELFF.

To note about this clone: The identical CDR3 is also encoded by other nucleotide sequences in the sample. The J gene is TRBJ2-5, the V gene TRBV3-1 (or the pseudogene TRBV3-2), with unresolved D. Trimming took 1 base from V and 4 from J, leaving 4 bases between them. The germline CDR1 and CDR2 sequences are LGHDT and YNNKEL (reference sequence). The CDR3 runs to 12 residues. CDR3 in DNA: TGTGCCAGCAGCCAAGCCCGAGAGACCCAGTACTTC. Its protein product is CASSQARETQYF.

This clone was detected only a few times. The V gene is TRBV7-3, the J gene TRBJ2-3; D gene unclear. With 2 bases removed from V and 4 bases from J, the gap between germline ends came to 7 bases. CDR1 is SGHTA, CDR2 FQGTGA, per germline. This CDR3 spans 13 amino acids. CDR3 sequence reads: CASSLLHSDTQYF. CDR3 bases: TGTGCCAGCAGCTTACTGCACTCAGATACGCAGTATTTT.

This clone was seen only a few times. The chain employs TRBV4-3 and TRBJ1-3; no clear D gene. This CDR3 has 17 amino acids. Germline values: CDR1 LGHNA, CDR2 YSLEER. Between the trimmed V and J ends, which lost 0 bases and 0 bases, there was a span of 12 bases. CDR3 amino acids: CASSQDRSGSSGNTIYF. The CDR3 DNA follows: TGCGCCAGCAGCCAAGATCGATCTGGCAGCTCTGGAAACACCATATATTTT.

This sequence joins TRBV7-9 and TRBJ1-2; TRBD1 aligns across 12 bases. With 8 bases clipped from V and 8 bases from J, the junction kept 3 bases outside the gene matches. The CDR3 runs 12 residues. Germline CDR1 is SEHNR and CDR2 is FQNEAQ (reference sequence). CDR3 sequence (DNA): TGTGCCAGCGGGGACAGGGGGCACGGCTACACCTTC. It yields the protein CASGDRGHGYTF. Based on the CDR3 plus reference TRBV7-9 and TRBJ1-2, the full variable domain is DTGVSQNPRHKITKRGQNVTFRCDPISEHNRLYWYRQTLGQGPEFLTYFQNEAQLEKSRLLSDRFSAERPKGSFSTLEIQRTEQGDSAMYLCASGDRGHGYTFGSGTRLTVV.

The rearrangement uses TRBV19 and TRBJ2-7; 10 nucleotides align to TRBD1. V shed 3 bases, J shed 2 bases, and the junction held 4 bases outside the gene matches. The CDR3 loop spans 15 amino acids. Germline V lookup: CDR1 LNHDA, CDR2 SQIVND (reference sequence). The CDR3 sequence is CASSIQGQGTYEQYF. As DNA, the CDR3 is TGTGCCAGTAGTATCCAGGGACAGGGGACCTACGAGCAGTACTTC.

CDR3 sequence: CASSLEAYEEQYF. Here the CDR3 DNA reads TGTGCCAGCAGCTTAGAAGCCTACGAGGAGCAGTACTTC. This chain links TRBV7-9 with TRBJ2-7; D not resolved. CDR1 SEHNR and CDR2 FQNEAQ come from the germline V gene (reference sequence). V was shortened by 1 base and J by 7 bases, with 11 bases between the two germline ends. The CDR3 loop spans 13 amino acids.

The rearrangement uses TRBV6-1 and TRBJ2-3; TRBD2 aligns across 7 bases. This CDR3 has 15 residues. With 2 bases clipped from V and 0 bases from J, the junction kept 2 bases outside the gene matches. Germline V lookup: CDR1 MNHNS, CDR2 SASEGT. The CDR3 protein is CASSESAGSTDTQYF. Here the CDR3 DNA reads TGTGCCAGCAGTGAATCAGCGGGAAGCACAGATACGCAGTATTTT.

The rearrangement uses TRBV4-2 and TRBJ1-3, with D perhaps matching TRBD1 (5 bases). This CDR3 is 15 amino acids long. V lost 0 bases and J lost 4, with 10 bases in between. Germline CDR1 LGHNA, CDR2 YNFKEQ. CDR3 residues: CASSQDQGVGNTIYF. CDR3 bases: TGTGCCAGCAGCCAAGACCAGGGTGTCGGAAACACCATATATTTT.

This chain joins TRBV24-1 and TRBJ2-2; 8 nucleotides align to TRBD2. Germline lookup yields CDR1 KGHDR and CDR2 SFDVKD. The CDR3 spans 15 residues. Trimming took 7 bases from V and 6 from J; bases not matched to a gene: 9. The CDR3 is CATRGSGSGAGELFF. In DNA form, the CDR3 reads TGTGCCACCAGAGGCAGCGGGAGTGGGGCCGGGGAGCTGTTTTTT.

J is TRBJ2-3 and V is TRBV29-1; possibly TRBD2 for D (5 bases). Trimming cost V 5 bases and J 0 bases, with 12 bases left between them. Looked up from germline, CDR1 is SQVTM and CDR2 is ANQGSEA. This CDR3 is built from 14 residues. The CDR3 coding sequence is TGCAGCGTTCTAGGGAGACTAAGCACAGATACGCAGTATTTT. Protein product: CSVLGRLSTDTQYF.

The J gene is TRBJ2-7, the V gene TRBV7-9, with a possible D match to TRBD2 (5 bases). With 5 bases removed from V and 2 bases from J, the gap between germline ends came to 16 bases. Germline CDR1 is SEHNR and CDR2 is FQNEAQ (reference sequence). The CDR3 has 15 residues. The CDR3 reads CASSPGVLLTYEQYF. The CDR3 DNA follows: TGTGCCAGCAGCCCCGGGGTTCTACTCACCTACGAGCAGTACTTC. The full variable domain, rest sourced from reference TRBV7-9 and TRBJ2-7, is DTGVSQNPRHKITKRGQNVTFRCDPISEHNRLYWYRQTLGQGPEFLTYFQNEAQLEKSRLLSDRFSAERPKGSFSTLEIQRTEQGDSAMYLCASSPGVLLTYEQYFGPGTRLTVT.

V gene TRBV12-3 or TRBV12-4 combines with J gene TRBJ1-3; D is ambiguous. V lost 4 bases and J lost 0, with 4 bases in between. The CDR3 runs 13 residues. CDR3 DNA sequence: TGTGCCAGCAGTTATATCTCTGGAAACACCATATATTTT. It is translated as CASSYISGNTIYF.

This clone was seen only a few times. The rearrangement uses TRBV3-1 (or the pseudogene TRBV3-2) and TRBJ2-1; TRBD2 agrees at 9 bases. The V and J ends lost 4 bases and 10 bases, in that order; junction bases with no gene match: 8. The CDR3 totals 14 residues. Germline-derived CDR1 and CDR2 are LGHDT and YNNKEL (reference sequence). CDR3 protein: CASSPTGTSLEQFF. The CDR3 DNA is TGTGCCAGCAGCCCAACCGGGACTAGCCTGGAGCAGTTCTTC.

This clone was counted between two and nine times. The genes are TRBV10-2 and TRBJ1-3, with 7 bases identical to TRBD1. Germline CDR1 WSHSY, CDR2 SAAADI. The CDR3 contains 14 residues. With V trimmed by 8 bases and J by 4 bases, 8 bases remained unmatched. This chain's CDR3 is CASGETGRGNTIYF. The CDR3 region has the DNA TGCGCCAGCGGGGAGACAGGGAGGGGAAACACCATATATTTT.

The rearrangement links TRBV29-1 to TRBJ1-1; 7 positions agree with TRBD1. V trimming: 3 bases; J trimming: 6 bases; junction bases outside the gene matches: 7. The CDR3 extends over 13 amino acids. Germline loops: CDR1 SQVTM, CDR2 ANQGSEA. The CDR3 bases are TGCAGCGTTGATCGACAGGGTCGGGCTGAAGCTTTCTTT. The encoded protein is CSVDRQGRAEAFF. Supplemented by reference TRBV29-1 and TRBJ1-1, the full variable domain reads SAVISQKPSRDICQRGTSLTIQCQVDSQVTMMFWYRQQPGQSLTLIATANQGSEATYESGFVIDKFPISRPNLTFSTLTVSNMSPEDSSIYLCSVDRQGRAEAFFGQGTRLTVV.

J is TRBJ1-1 and V is TRBV7-9, with 7 bases identical to TRBD1. J lost 8 bases, V lost 4 bases, and 10 bases had no gene match. The germline CDR1 and CDR2 sequences are SEHNR and FQNEAQ (reference sequence). The CDR3 consists of 14 residues. The CDR3, as DNA: TGTGCCAGCAGCTCCAGACAGGGATTGACAGAAGCTTTCTTT. Translating it yields CASSSRQGLTEAFF. Full variable domain (missing parts from reference TRBV7-9 and TRBJ1-1): DTGVSQNPRHKITKRGQNVTFRCDPISEHNRLYWYRQTLGQGPEFLTYFQNEAQLEKSRLLSDRFSAERPKGSFSTLEIQRTEQGDSAMYLCASSSRQGLTEAFFGQGTRLTVV.

This chain connects TRBV28 to TRBJ1-2; possible D gene TRBD1, 6 bases. Germline V lookup: CDR1 MDHEN, CDR2 SYDVKM. The V end was cut by 4 bases, the J end by 8 bases, with 11 bases between. This CDR3 spans 12 amino acids. CDR3 region: CASSSGGWGYTF. The CDR3 nucleotides read TGTGCCAGCAGTTCTGGGGGCTGGGGCTACACCTTC.

J is TRBJ2-7 and V is TRBV13; 10 positions match TRBD1. The germline gives CDR1 PRHDT, CDR2 FYEKMQ (reference sequence). The CDR3 has 15 residues. V shed 6 bases and J 0 bases; nucleotides not matched to a gene: 5. This CDR3 reads CASSNRDRGSYEQYF. The CDR3 DNA reads TGTGCCAGCAGTAACCGGGACAGGGGCTCCTACGAGCAGTACTTC. The full variable domain, its missing parts supplied by reference TRBV13 and TRBJ2-7, is AAGVIQSPRHLIKEKRETATLKCYPIPRHDTVYWYQQGPGQDPQFLISFYEKMQSDKGSIPDRFSAQQFSDYHSELNMSSLELGDSALYFCASSNRDRGSYEQYFGPGTRLTVT.

This clone has only a few counts. The V and J genes are TRBV30 and TRBJ1-5; no clear D gene. The CDR3 has 15 amino acids. Between the trimmed V and J ends, which lost 0 bases and 4 bases, there was a span of 13 bases. Per the germline V gene, CDR1 is GTSNPN and CDR2 is SVGIG (reference sequence). The CDR3, as DNA: TGTGCCTGGAGTGTACGAGGGTCCGTTAATCAGCCCCAGCATTTT. Its protein is CAWSVRGSVNQPQHF.

This clone showed up just a few times. The V call is TRBV14, the J call TRBJ2-7; 7 nucleotides match TRBD2. The CDR3 runs 15 residues. The ends lost 6 bases at V and 2 bases at J; junction bases unmatched: 10. CDR1 and CDR2 (germline): SGHDN, FVKESK. Written as DNA, the CDR3 is TGTGCCAGCAGTCACCGGGCAGGGACTACCTACGAGCAGTACTTC. Translation: CASSHRAGTTYEQYF.

In this sample, this clone turned up a few times. The rearrangement joins TRBV28 to TRBJ1-2, with a tentative D call TRBD1 (6 bases). Trimming removed 10 bases from V and 8 bases from J, with 14 bases in between. CDR1 and CDR2 from the germline V gene are MDHEN and SYDVKM. The CDR3 extends over 11 amino acids. The CDR3 protein is CAIKQGRGYTF. CDR3 DNA sequence: TGTGCCATCAAACAGGGTCGAGGCTACACCTTC.

J is TRBJ2-7 and V is TRBV6-5; 9 nucleotides agree with TRBD1. Trimming cost V 6 bases and J 5 bases; bases outside gene matches: 8. CDR1 and CDR2 from the germline V gene are MNHEY and SVGAGI. This CDR3 is built from 14 residues. The CDR3 DNA sequence: TGTGCCAGCAGAGACACAGGGGGCATCGACGAGCAGTACTTC. Amino acids: CASRDTGGIDEQYF.

The genes are TRBV7-3 and TRBJ2-6; 12 nucleotides match TRBD1. This CDR3 spans 16 amino acids. CDR1 and CDR2 (germline): SGHTA, FQGTGA. After removal of 5 bases from V and 9 bases from J, the junction contained 8 bases not matched to a gene. Written as DNA, the CDR3 is TGTGCCAGCAGCCGAGGGACAGGGGGCGGTGGCAACGTCCTGACTTTC. It codes for CASSRGTGGGGNVLTF.

The CDR3 DNA reads TGTGCCAGCCTCCAGGGGGCTGGAAACACCATATATTTT. Amino acid sequence: CASLQGAGNTIYF. V usage is TRBV6-1 and J usage is TRBJ1-3; 7 bases match TRBD1. V was pared by 8 bases and J by 2 bases, with 3 bases of the junction left unmatched. Germline CDR1 and CDR2: MNHNS and SASEGT. The CDR3 extends over 13 amino acids.

The count of this clone is one. Distinct nucleotide sequences in the sample also encode this CDR3. The gene calls are TRBV11-3 and TRBJ2-2; D perhaps matches TRBD2 (6 bases). This CDR3 spans 14 amino acids. From germline, CDR1 is SGHNT and CDR2 YENEEA. V lost 3 bases to trimming and J lost 2 bases, with 7 bases between them. The DNA for the CDR3 is TGTGCCAGCAGCTTGGGGGGAAACACCGGGGAGCTGTTTTTT. It codes for CASSLGGNTGELFF.